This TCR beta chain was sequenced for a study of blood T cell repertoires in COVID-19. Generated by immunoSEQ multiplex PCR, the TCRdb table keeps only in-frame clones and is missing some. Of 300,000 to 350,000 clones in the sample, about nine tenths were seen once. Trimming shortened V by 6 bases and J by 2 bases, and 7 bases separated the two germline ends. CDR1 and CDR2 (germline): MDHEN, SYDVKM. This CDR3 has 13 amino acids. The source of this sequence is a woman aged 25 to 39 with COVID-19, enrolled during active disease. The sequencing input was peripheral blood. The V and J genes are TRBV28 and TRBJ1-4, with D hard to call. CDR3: CASSPGTNEKLFF. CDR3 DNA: TGTGCCAGCAGCCCGGGTACTAATGAAAAACTGTTTTTT.